Each of the 9 T cell receptor beta chains below was sequenced from the same sample in a study of identical twins. A single record per CDR3 protein comes from TCRdb applying MiXCR to the 5' RACE reads. The sample has about 890,000 distinct CDR3 sequences, about 12% seen once. This sample was also put to use in a study of yellow fever vaccine responses in identical twins.

The sequenced sample was PBMCs. Receptor source: a woman aged 18-30 years in good health.

The rearrangement joins TRBV6-1 to TRBJ2-7; the D gene is possibly TRBD1 (6 bases). Trimming took 6 bases from V and 0 from J, leaving 12 bases between them. CDR1 MNHNS and CDR2 SASEGT come from the germline V gene. This CDR3 region has 14 residues. DNA of the CDR3: TGTGCCAGCAGACAGGGTTGGAGCTCCTACGAGCAGTACGTC. The encoded protein is CASRQGWSSYEQYV.

V gene TRBV12-3 or TRBV12-4 combines with J gene TRBJ2-5; no definite D call. CDR3 size: 13 residues. V lost 4 bases and J 4 bases, leaving 10 bases between the germline ends. The CDR3: CASSSRGPETQYF. CDR3 nucleotides: TGTGCCAGCAGTTCCCGCGGTCCAGAGACCCAGTACTTC.

CDR3 residues: CSASSGRGFLETQYF. DNA of the CDR3: TGCAGTGCTAGCTCGGGCAGGGGCTTTTTAGAGACCCAGTACTTC. The chain links TRBV20-1 to TRBJ2-5, with D maybe TRBD1 (6 bases). Germline V gives CDR1 DFQATT, CDR2 SNEGSKA (reference sequence). V gave up 3 bases and J gave up 4 bases, with 18 bases separating them. The length of the CDR3 is 15 residues.

This clonotype showed up just a few times. This CDR3 is CASSLRGVETYNEQFF. CDR3 DNA: TGTGCCAGCAGCTTAAGGGGGGTCGAGACCTACAATGAGCAGTTCTTC. The rearrangement uses TRBV7-9 and TRBJ2-1; D is perhaps TRBD1 or TRBD2 (6 bases each). Germline CDR1 reads SEHNR; CDR2 reads FQNEAQ (reference sequence). V lost 2 bases and J lost 2, with 13 bases in between. This CDR3 is 16 amino acids long.

This clonotype was detected ten times or more. V and J are TRBV12-3 or TRBV12-4 and TRBJ2-1, with 9 bases that match TRBD2. Unmatched junction bases numbered 10, after V lost 6 bases and J lost 7 bases. CDR3 length: 15 amino acids. CDR3 coding DNA: TGTGCCAGCAGGCCCCTTAGCGGGAGTAGGAATGAGCAGTTCTTC. Amino acids: CASRPLSGSRNEQFF.

The chain combines TRBV29-1 with TRBJ1-3, with 8 bases lining up with TRBD1. Trimming cost V 3 bases and J 2 bases; bases outside gene matches: 3. Germline CDR1 and CDR2: SQVTM and ANQGSEA. The CDR3 consists of 14 residues. The CDR3 loop reads CSVDLTGAGNTIYF. CDR3 sequence (DNA): TGCAGCGTTGATTTGACAGGGGCTGGAAACACCATATATTTT. Full variable domain (outside the CDR3, taken from reference TRBV29-1 and TRBJ1-3): SAVISQKPSRDICQRGTSLTIQCQVDSQVTMMFWYRQQPGQSLTLIATANQGSEATYESGFVIDKFPISRPNLTFSTLTVSNMSPEDSSIYLCSVDLTGAGNTIYFGEGSWLTVV.

Note on this clonotype: A read error may be the cause here, since a much bigger clone is one base away. The rearrangement links TRBV5-1 to TRBJ1-2, with a weak D call TRBD1 (5 bases). The germline V gene encodes CDR1 SGHRS and CDR2 YFSETQ. V was pared by 4 bases and J by 2 bases, with 18 bases between. The CDR3 has 16 residues. The CDR3 coding sequence is TGCGCCAGCAGCCCGATACCGGGACTGGGAAACTATGGCTACACCTTC. Its translation is CASSPIPGLGNYGYTF.

This chain joins TRBV15 and TRBJ2-5; D unclear. The germline gives CDR1 LNHNV, CDR2 YYDKDF (reference sequence). Trimming took off 2 bases at V and 1 base at J, with 11 bases between the two ends. The length of the CDR3 is 15 residues. CDR3 sequence (DNA): TGTGCCACCAGCAGAAAGGACCTGTTCCAAGAGACCCAGTACTTC. It encodes CATSRKDLFQETQYF.

This clonotype was observed at least ten times. The V call is TRBV7-2, the J call TRBJ2-1; D remains unclear. Per germline, CDR1 SGHTA and CDR2 FQGNSA. The CDR3 covers 13 residues. V gave up 6 bases and J gave up 2 bases, with 8 bases separating them. CDR3 in DNA: TGTGCCAGCAGACCCTCCGCCTACAATGAGCAGTTCTTC. Translated, it gives CASRPSAYNEQFF.